In this sample, the clone carrying this T cell receptor beta chain turned up a few times. Its antigen is still unknown. Looked up from germline, CDR1 is DFQATT and CDR2 is SNEGSKA (reference sequence). This CDR3 comprises 15 residues. J gave up 6 bases and V 0 bases, and 6 bases lay outside the gene matches. Indicated time point: pre-sensitization, week 0. The treatment is: therapeutic diphenylcyclopropenone sensitization with weekly scalp DPC. Prior to each patch test being applied, blood was drawn. Every donor had alopecia and was 18 to 70 years old; all were suitable for DPC. This sample is drawn from a study of human T cells and chemical hapten exposure. Overall study results and limits: Relative to controls, expanded TCRs formed significantly more large CDR3 similarity clusters.

Each CDR3 protein is one row after TCRdb ran MiXCR on the RACE reads. The sample gives approximately 90,000 distinct CDR3 sequences, 8.5% of which show up once; 2% to 3% is in the top ten. The sequence was obtained from a man aged 40-49 years with alopecia areata. Some clones in this sample may be carry-over from other donors' samples. The chain links TRBV20-1 to TRBJ1-5; 9 nucleotides agree with TRBD1. The sequencing here drew on whole blood, taken in connection with sensitization to the hapten diphenylcyclopropenone (DPC). The CDR3 here is CSARDTGGIGQPQHF. CDR3 nucleotides: TGCAGTGCTAGAGATACAGGGGGCATAGGTCAGCCCCAGCATTTT.